This T cell receptor beta chain is drawn from a study of T cell repertoires in cytomegalovirus infection. Study at large: CMV infection together with matching HLA type was indicated by public TCR beta signatures. Regarding the study as a whole: Summed public TCR beta family frequency identified CMV carriers bearing the relevant HLA. Dominating the ex vivo response were TCR beta clonotypes that were CMV-specific and HLA-C-restricted.

Only a few counts were recorded for this clonotype. Antigen: not known. TCRdb re-analysed the reads in MiXCR, keeping a single row per CDR3 protein. The sample includes more than 650,000 distinct CDR3 sequences, about 40% of them seen just once. This CDR3 has 14 residues. V gave up 6 bases and J gave up 4 bases, with 15 bases separating them. This clonotype originated in a human donor in good health (CMV status not recorded). Some clones in this sample may be carry-over from other donors' samples. The chain employs TRBV12-3 or TRBV12-4 and TRBJ1-1; D gene uncertain. The specimen was PBMCs. The CDR3 nucleotides read TGTGCCAGCAGCTCGCAGGAGACTGGCACTGAAGCTTTCTTT. Encoded protein: CASSSQETGTEAFF.